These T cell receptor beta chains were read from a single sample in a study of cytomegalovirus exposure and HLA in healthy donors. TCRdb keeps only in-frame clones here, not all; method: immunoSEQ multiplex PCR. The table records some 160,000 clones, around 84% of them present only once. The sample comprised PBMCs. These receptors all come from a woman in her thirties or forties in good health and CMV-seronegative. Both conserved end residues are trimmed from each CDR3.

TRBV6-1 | ASRANRYEQY
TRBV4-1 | ASSHPGGPRTQY
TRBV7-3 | ASSSRLASNEQF
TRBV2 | ASSRQGGLEKLF
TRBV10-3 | AISEIWQRYPNSPLH
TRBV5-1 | ASSLGGFTDTQY
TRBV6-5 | ASGHRQDYEQY
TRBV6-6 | ASSYSAGTSTDTQY
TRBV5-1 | ASSLGLQGGNEQF
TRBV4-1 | ASSQLSVLAKNIQY
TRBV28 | ASSSRRRLLF
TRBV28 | ASRWDRDNQPQH
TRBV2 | ASNGQGPGTGELF
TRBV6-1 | ASSVDSYTDTQY
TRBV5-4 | ASSWWNSGLAGFADTQY
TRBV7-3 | ASSLTSTGNTIY
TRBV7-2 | ASSFTGPGEKLF
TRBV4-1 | ASSQESGATNEKLF
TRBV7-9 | ASSLRLAGAGTQY
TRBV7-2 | ASSNHGTRPTDTQY
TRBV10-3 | AISEQSFSGNTIY
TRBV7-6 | ASSLRDSLTDTQY
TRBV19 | ASSLQGSSYNEQF
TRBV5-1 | ASSIDPPSYAGTGELF
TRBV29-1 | SVIQGQGLGF
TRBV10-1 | ASSETGIGSYEQY
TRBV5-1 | ASSLGSGGNSGANVLT
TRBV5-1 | ASSFSTEGSPLH
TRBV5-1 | ASSTGRVTTDTQY
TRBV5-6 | ASSFTYGGSSEKLF
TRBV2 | ASSVYLAGGPV
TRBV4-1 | ASSQVRDNYGYT
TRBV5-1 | ASSLSDTGELF
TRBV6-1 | ASSGRDRGSDTQY
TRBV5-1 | ASRRGQGGEEKLF
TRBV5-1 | ASSPGGAGELF
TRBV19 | ASSISGVNQPQH
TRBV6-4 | ASSRSGGFVETQY
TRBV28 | ASREYFGNTIY
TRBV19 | ATPPIQVRKTYEQY
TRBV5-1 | ASSPGTSGGTDTQY
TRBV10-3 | ASHGRGPLSSGNTIY
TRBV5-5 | ASSGDWGTEAF
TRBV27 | ASSFQGSSYEQY
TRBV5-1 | ASSAGTGGLYGYT
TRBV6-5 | ASSYLRSNEQF
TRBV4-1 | ASSQRPSGGYNEQF
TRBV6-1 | ASYDRGRYEQY
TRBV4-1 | ASSQDRYGYT
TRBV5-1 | ASSPTGQGNPGNTIY
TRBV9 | ASSAFTGARRDTQY
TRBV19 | ASSIRDINQPQH
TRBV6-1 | ASSALTGFAWSYEQY
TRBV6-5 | ASSYYRDSTDTQY
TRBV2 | ASSSVPGQVGRNQPQH
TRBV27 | ASHGTGINYGYT
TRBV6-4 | ASSDSYRNTEAF
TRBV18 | ASSPRTAAYEQY
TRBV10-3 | AISALNGQNANYGYT
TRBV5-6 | ASSPHRQGIETQY